Given below is one T cell receptor (beta chain) in context. These data are taken from a study of blood T cell repertoires in COVID-19. TCRdb's copy holds only in-frame clones and misses some; the assay was immunoSEQ multiplex PCR. The table records 95,000 to 120,000 clones, around 84% of them present only once. This TCR came from a woman between 40 and 55 years old with acute or convalescent COVID-19. Material: peripheral blood.

CDR3 nucleotides: TGTGCCAGCAGCTGGGGACTAGCGGGGGGGCGGAGCTCCTACAATGAGCAGTTCTTC. The encoded protein is CASSWGLAGGRSSYNEQFF. The chain joins TRBV5-4 to TRBJ2-1; TRBD2 matches 16 bases. Germline CDR1 reads SGHNT; CDR2 reads YYREEE (reference sequence). The CDR3 is 19 residues long. Germline trimming cut 3 bases from V and 0 bases from J; bases unmatched to any gene: 6. Drawing the rest from reference TRBV5-4 and TRBJ2-1, the complete variable domain is ETGVTQSPTHLIKTRGQQVTLRCSSQSGHNTVSWYQQALGQGPQFIFQYYREEENGRGNFPPRFSGLQFPNYSSELNVNALELDDSALYLCASSWGLAGGRSSYNEQFFGPGTRLTVL.